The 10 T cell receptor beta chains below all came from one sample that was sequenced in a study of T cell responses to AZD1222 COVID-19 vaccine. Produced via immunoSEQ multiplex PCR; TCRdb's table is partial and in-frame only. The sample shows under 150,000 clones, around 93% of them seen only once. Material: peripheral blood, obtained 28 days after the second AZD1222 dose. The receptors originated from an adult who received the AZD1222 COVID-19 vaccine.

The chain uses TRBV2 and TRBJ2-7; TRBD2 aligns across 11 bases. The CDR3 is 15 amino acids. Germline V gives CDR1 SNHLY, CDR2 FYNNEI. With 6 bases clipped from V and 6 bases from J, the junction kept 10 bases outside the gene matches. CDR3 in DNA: TGTGCCAGCAGGGCCATCCAGACTAGCGGGACCGAGCAGTACTTC. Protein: CASRAIQTSGTEQYF.

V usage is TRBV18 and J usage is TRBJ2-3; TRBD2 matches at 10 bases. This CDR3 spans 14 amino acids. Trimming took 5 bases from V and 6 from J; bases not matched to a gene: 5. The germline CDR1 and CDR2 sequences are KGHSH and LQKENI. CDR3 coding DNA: TGTGCCAGCTCAGACGGAGCGGGAGGGGATACGCAGTATTTT. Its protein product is CASSDGAGGDTQYF. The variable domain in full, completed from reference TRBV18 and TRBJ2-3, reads NAGVMQNPRHLVRRRGQEARLRCSPMKGHSHVYWYRQLPEEGLKFMVYLQKENIIDESGMPKERFSAEFPKEGPSILRIQQVVRGDSAAYFCASSDGAGGDTQYFGPGTRLTVL.

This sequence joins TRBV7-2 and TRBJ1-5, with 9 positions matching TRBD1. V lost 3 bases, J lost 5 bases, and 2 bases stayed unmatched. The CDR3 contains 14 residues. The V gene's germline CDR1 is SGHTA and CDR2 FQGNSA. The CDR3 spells CASSLGQGYQPQHF. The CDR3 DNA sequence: TGTGCCAGCAGCTTGGGACAGGGCTATCAGCCCCAGCATTTT. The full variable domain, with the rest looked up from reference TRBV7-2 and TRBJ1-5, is GAGVSQSPSNKVTEKGKDVELRCDPISGHTALYWYRQSLGQGLEFLIYFQGNSAPDKSGLPSDRFSAERTGGSVSTLTIQRTQQEDSAVYLCASSLGQGYQPQHFGDGTRLSIL.

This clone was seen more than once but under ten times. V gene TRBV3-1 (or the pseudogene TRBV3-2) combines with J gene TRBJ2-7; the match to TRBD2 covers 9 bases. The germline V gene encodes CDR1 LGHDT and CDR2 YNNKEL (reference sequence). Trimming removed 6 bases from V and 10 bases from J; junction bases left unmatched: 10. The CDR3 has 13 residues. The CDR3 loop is CASRPSQREAQYF. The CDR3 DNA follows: TGTGCCAGCAGACCTTCTCAGCGGGAGGCTCAGTACTTC.

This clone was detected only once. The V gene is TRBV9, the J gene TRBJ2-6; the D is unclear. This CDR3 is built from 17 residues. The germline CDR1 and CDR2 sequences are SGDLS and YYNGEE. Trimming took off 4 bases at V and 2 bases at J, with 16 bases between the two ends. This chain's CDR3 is CASSTTTSGTGANVLTF. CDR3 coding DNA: TGTGCCAGCAGCACCACGACATCGGGCACTGGGGCCAACGTCCTGACTTTC. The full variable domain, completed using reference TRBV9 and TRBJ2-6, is DSGVTQTPKHLITATGQRVTLRCSPRSGDLSVYWYQQSLDQGLQFLIQYYNGEERAKGNILERFSAQQFPDLHSELNLSSLELGDSALYFCASSTTTSGTGANVLTFGAGSRLTVL.

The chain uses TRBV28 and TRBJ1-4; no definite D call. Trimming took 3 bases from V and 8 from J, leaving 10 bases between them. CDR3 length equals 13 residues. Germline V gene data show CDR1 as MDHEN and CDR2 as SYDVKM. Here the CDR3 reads CASSFQSREKLFF. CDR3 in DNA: TGTGCCAGCAGTTTCCAGAGTCGGGAAAAACTGTTTTTT.

CDR3 protein: CASRLTRTGGDTQYF. CDR3 bases: TGTGCCAGCAGGCTAACCCGTACGGGGGGAGATACGCAGTATTTT. The rearrangement joins TRBV28 to TRBJ2-3; 7 bases agree with TRBD2. Germline V lookup: CDR1 MDHEN, CDR2 SYDVKM. The CDR3 runs 15 residues. V trimming: 6 bases; J trimming: 5 bases; junction bases outside the gene matches: 11.

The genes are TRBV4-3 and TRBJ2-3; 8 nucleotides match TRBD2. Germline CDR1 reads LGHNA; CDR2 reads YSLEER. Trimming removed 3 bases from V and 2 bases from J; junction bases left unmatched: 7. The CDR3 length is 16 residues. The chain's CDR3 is CASSQELADHTDTQYF. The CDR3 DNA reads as TGCGCCAGCAGCCAGGAACTAGCGGATCACACAGATACGCAGTATTTT.

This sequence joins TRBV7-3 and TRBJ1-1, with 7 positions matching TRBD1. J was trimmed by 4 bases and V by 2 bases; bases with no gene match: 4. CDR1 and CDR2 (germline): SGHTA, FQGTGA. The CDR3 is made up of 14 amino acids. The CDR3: CASSLHPGGTEAFF. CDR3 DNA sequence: TGTGCCAGCAGCTTACACCCAGGGGGCACTGAAGCTTTCTTT.

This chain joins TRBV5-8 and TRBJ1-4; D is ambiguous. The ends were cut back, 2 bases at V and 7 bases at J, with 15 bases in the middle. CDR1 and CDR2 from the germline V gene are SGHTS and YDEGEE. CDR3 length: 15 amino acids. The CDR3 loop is CASSFSRFGVEKLFF. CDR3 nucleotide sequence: TGTGCCAGCAGCTTCAGCAGGTTCGGGGTTGAAAAACTGTTTTTT.